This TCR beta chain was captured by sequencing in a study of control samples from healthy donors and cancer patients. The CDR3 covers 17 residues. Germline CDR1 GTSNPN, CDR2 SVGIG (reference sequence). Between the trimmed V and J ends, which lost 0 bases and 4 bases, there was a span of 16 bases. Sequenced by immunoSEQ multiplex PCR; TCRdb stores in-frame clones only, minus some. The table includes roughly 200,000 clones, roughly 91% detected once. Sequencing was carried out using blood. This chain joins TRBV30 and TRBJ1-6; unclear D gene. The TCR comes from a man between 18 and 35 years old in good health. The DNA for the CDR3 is TGTGCCTGGAGTGTGCGCCAGTCGAGACTTTATAATTCACCCCTCCACTTT. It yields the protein CAWSVRQSRLYNSPLHF.